This passage covers 17 T cell receptor beta chains from one sample sequenced in a study of beta chain features in type 1 diabetes. Study-wide points: Significant though moderate, a shortening of TCRB CDR3s appeared in all four CD4+ subsets of Type 1 diabetes patients.

TCRB transcripts that were expressed got sequenced, as all of the isolated RNA had been reverse transcribed. Clones were read by immunoSEQ multiplex PCR, and TCRdb kept only the in-frame ones, dropping some. The table lists under 200,000 clones, approximately 10% of them singletons. These receptors' targets are unknown. What was sequenced was central memory CD4+ T cells from blood. Every receptor here comes from a man under 40 with type 1 diabetes.

V gene TRBV9 combines with J gene TRBJ2-7, with D tentatively TRBD2 (5 bases). Germline CDR1 reads SGDLS; CDR2 reads YYNGEE. The CDR3 extends over 13 amino acids. V was shortened by 4 bases and J by 2 bases, with 10 bases between the two germline ends. In nucleotides, the CDR3 is TGTGCCAGCAGCCCCGGACTTACCTACGAGCAGTACTTC. The encoded protein is CASSPGLTYEQYF.

This chain uses TRBV9 with TRBJ2-3; no definite D call. Deletions cut 3 bases from V and 2 bases from J, with 13 bases between. Looked up from germline, CDR1 is SGDLS and CDR2 is YYNGEE. The CDR3 spans 15 residues. The CDR3 DNA reads TGTGCCAGCAGCGGCCTCTCGTCCTACACAGATACGCAGTATTTT. As protein: CASSGLSSYTDTQYF.

The gene calls are TRBV7-8 and TRBJ2-5; D uncertain. This CDR3 comprises 13 residues. V dropped 1 base and J dropped 5 bases, with 8 bases sitting between them. Germline CDR1 is SGHVS and CDR2 is FQNEAQ. In DNA form, the CDR3 reads TGTGCCAGCAGCTTAGAGCCGAGGGAGACCCAGTACTTC. Its translation is CASSLEPRETQYF.

This clone was found a few times. The rearrangement joins TRBV28 to TRBJ1-2; D is undetermined. The length of the CDR3 is 12 residues. Trimming took 5 bases from V and 2 from J, leaving 6 bases between them. Looked up from germline, CDR1 is MDHEN and CDR2 is SYDVKM. Here the CDR3 reads CASSLPNYGYTF. The CDR3 nucleotides are TGTGCCAGCAGTCTACCGAACTATGGCTACACCTTC.

In this sample, this clone turned up a few times. The chain couples TRBV5-1 to TRBJ2-3; maybe TRBD2 (6 bases). The V end was cut by 5 bases, the J end by 6 bases, with 19 bases between. Per the germline V gene, CDR1 is SGHRS and CDR2 is YFSETQ. This CDR3 has 15 amino acids. The CDR3 nucleotides are TGCGCCAGCAGTCGGGGGTCTAGTGAATGGGATACGCAGTATTTT. As protein: CASSRGSSEWDTQYF.

The V and J genes are TRBV23-1 and TRBJ2-2; 7 bases fit TRBD2. TRBV23-1 is noted as an ORF with a role that remains uncertain. The CDR3 has 15 residues. V lost 6 bases and J lost 5; bases outside the gene matches: 9. The CDR3 reads CASRCYRRETGELFF. The CDR3 DNA reads as TGCGCCAGCAGATGTTATAGGCGGGAGACCGGGGAGCTGTTTTTT.

This clone came up a few times. V usage is TRBV28 and J usage is TRBJ2-1; 9 nucleotides align to TRBD2. Germline CDR1 reads MDHEN; CDR2 reads SYDVKM. V shed 3 bases and J 10 bases; nucleotides not matched to a gene: 7. The CDR3 consists of 14 residues. The CDR3 loop reads CASSFSGRTSEQFF. CDR3 in DNA: TGTGCCAGCAGTTTTAGCGGGAGAACCAGCGAGCAGTTCTTC.

The rearrangement joins TRBV7-9 to TRBJ2-2; 7 bases fit TRBD2. The CDR3 covers 16 residues. Per germline, CDR1 SEHNR and CDR2 FQNEAQ (reference sequence). V shed 1 base and J 4 bases; nucleotides not matched to a gene: 6. The DNA for the CDR3 is TGTGCCAGCAGCTTAGTAGGCGGGAGCGGCACCGGGGAGCTGTTTTTT. This encodes CASSLVGGSGTGELFF.

This clone was counted a single time. The chain joins TRBV7-2 to TRBJ2-7; tentatively, D is TRBD1 (6 bases). CDR3 length equals 16 residues. Trimming shortened V by 1 base and J by 6 bases, and 19 bases separated the two germline ends. Germline V gene lookup returns CDR1 SGHTA and CDR2 FQGNSA. CDR3 bases: TGTGCCAGCAGCTTAGAGCCCGGGACAACCGGGGCCGAGCAGTACTTC. Amino acid sequence: CASSLEPGTTGAEQYF.

The chain carries TRBV6-6 and TRBJ1-1, with D possibly being TRBD1 (6 bases). Trimming took off 10 bases at V and 6 bases at J, with 21 bases between the two ends. This CDR3 has 14 amino acids. The V gene's germline CDR1 is MNHNY and CDR2 SVGAGI (reference sequence). The CDR3 sequence: CAILPRQGRAEAFF. The DNA of the CDR3 is TGTGCCATCCTACCCCGCCAGGGGAGGGCTGAAGCTTTCTTT.

V usage is TRBV29-1 and J usage is TRBJ2-3; TRBD1 matches at 9 bases. Germline trimming cut 7 bases from V and 3 bases from J; bases unmatched to any gene: 5. Per the germline V gene, CDR1 is SQVTM and CDR2 is ANQGSEA. The CDR3 is 13 amino acids. CDR3 residues: CSGPGQGTDTQYF. The CDR3 DNA follows: TGCAGCGGACCGGGACAGGGAACAGATACGCAGTATTTT.

This chain links TRBV10-3 with TRBJ1-1; D gene unclear. In germline, CDR1 is ENHRY, CDR2 SYGVKD. The CDR3 loop spans 13 amino acids. V lost 11 bases and J lost 1, with 14 bases in between. CDR3 nucleotide sequence: TGTGCCGCCGGGAGGGAGCCGAACACTGAAGCTTTCTTT. This codes for CAAGREPNTEAFF.

The genes are TRBV4-2 and TRBJ2-6; D not resolved. Germline CDR1 reads LGHNA; CDR2 reads YNFKEQ. The CDR3 spans 15 residues. The V gene lost 1 base and the J gene lost 1 base, with 5 bases spanning the gap. The CDR3 here is CASSQGSSGANVLTF. Here the CDR3 DNA reads TGTGCCAGCAGCCAAGGGAGTTCTGGGGCCAACGTCCTGACTTTC.

This chain joins TRBV7-9 and TRBJ2-7; TRBD2 matches 10 bases. Per germline, CDR1 SEHNR and CDR2 FQNEAQ (reference sequence). The CDR3 has 15 residues. The V segment lost 2 bases and the J segment 5 bases; nucleotides outside the gene matches: 6. The CDR3 DNA follows: TGTGCCAGCAGCTTAAGCAGCGGGAGGGCCCACGAGCAGTACTTC. Its protein is CASSLSSGRAHEQYF.

This clone occurred a few times. This rearrangement joins TRBV5-1 to TRBJ2-4, with 10 bases fitting TRBD1. CDR3 size: 16 residues. Trimming at V came to 4 bases and at J to 3 bases, leaving 7 bases not matched to a gene. CDR1 is SGHRS and CDR2 is YFSETQ in the germline V gene. The CDR3, as DNA: TGCGCCAGCAGCGCGACAGGGGGCGACGGCAAAAACATTCAGTACTTC. It yields the protein CASSATGGDGKNIQYF.

The chain joins TRBV5-4 to TRBJ2-3; D may be TRBD2 (6 bases). The CDR3 runs to 14 residues. The germline CDR1 and CDR2 sequences are SGHNT and YYREEE (reference sequence). Trimming took off 6 bases at V and 0 bases at J, with 11 bases between the two ends. CDR3: CASTRGGSTDTQYF. The CDR3 DNA is TGTGCCAGCACCCGTGGGGGGAGCACAGATACGCAGTATTTT.

This clone occurred a few times. The chain combines TRBV5-1 with TRBJ2-3; 8 nucleotides agree with TRBD2. Germline V gene sequence: CDR1 SGHRS, CDR2 YFSETQ. The junction had 6 bases not matched to a gene; V was cut back by 4 bases and J by 5 bases. CDR3 length: 14 residues. The CDR3 protein is CASSRWAGGDTQYF. CDR3 nucleotides: TGCGCCAGCAGCCGCTGGGCGGGAGGAGATACGCAGTATTTT.